This T cell receptor (beta chain) comes out of a study of T cell repertoires in cytomegalovirus infection. The wider study: Signatures in public TCR beta sequences pointed to both CMV infection and matching HLA type. Study-wide results and caveats: CMV-specific HLA-C-restricted TCR beta clonotypes dominated the ex vivo response. Cumulative public TCR beta family frequency identified CMV carriers with the relevant HLA.

Each CDR3 protein is one row after TCRdb ran MiXCR on the reads. The sample has hundreds of thousands of distinct CDR3 sequences, approximately 9.5% seen once. The table lists this clonotype with many counts. Antigen: not known. The sequencing input was PBMCs. The TCR was taken from a human donor in good health (CMV status not recorded). Some clones in this sample may be carry-over from other donors' samples.

DNA of the CDR3: TGTGCCAGCAGTTTTGGTCGGGGAGGTCAGCCCCAGCATTTT. Protein product: CASSFGRGGQPQHF. The genes are TRBV12-3 or TRBV12-4 and TRBJ1-5; D is uncertain. The V and J ends lost 3 bases and 6 bases respectively, with 12 bases between them. The CDR3 runs to 14 residues.